This T cell receptor (beta chain) was documented in a study of blood T cell repertoires in COVID-19. Turning to the study itself: T cells, B-cell-depleted T cells, or PBMCs supplied cDNA or gDNA.

Study processing details: Reference gene primer amplification gave estimated nucleated cell counts. TCRdb's copy holds only in-frame clones and misses some; the assay was immunoSEQ multiplex PCR. V and J calls and clone size come straight from that table; D and trimming were deduced from the DNA. The sample contains 150,000 or so clones, under 85% of which appear only once. This CDR3 contains 14 residues. Germline V lookup: CDR1 MNHEY, CDR2 SVGEGT. V dropped 6 bases and J dropped 3; count of bases not matched to a gene: 5. Specimen: peripheral blood. This chain connects TRBV6-2 or TRBV6-3 to TRBJ2-7, with 10 bases lining up with TRBD2. The TCR sequence derives from a human donor in a cohort sampled during active COVID-19. CDR3 residues: CASSRTSGNYEQYF. CDR3 bases: TGTGCCAGCAGCCGGACTAGCGGAAACTACGAGCAGTACTTC.